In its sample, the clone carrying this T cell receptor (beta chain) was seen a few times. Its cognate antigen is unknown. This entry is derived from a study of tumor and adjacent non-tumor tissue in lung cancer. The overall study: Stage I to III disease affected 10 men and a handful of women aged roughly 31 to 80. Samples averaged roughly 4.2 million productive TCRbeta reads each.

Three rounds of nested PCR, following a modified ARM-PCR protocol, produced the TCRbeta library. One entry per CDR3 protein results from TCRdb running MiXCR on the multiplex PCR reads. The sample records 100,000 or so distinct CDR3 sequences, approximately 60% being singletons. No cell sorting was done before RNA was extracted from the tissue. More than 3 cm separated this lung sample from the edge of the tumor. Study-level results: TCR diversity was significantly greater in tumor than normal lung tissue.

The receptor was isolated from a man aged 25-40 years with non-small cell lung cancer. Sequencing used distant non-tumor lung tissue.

The CDR3, as DNA: TGTGCCAGCAGCCCCCGCGGGGGGTCTGAAGCTTTCTTT. It codes for CASSPRGGSEAFF. The chain has TRBV11-1 and TRBJ1-1, with a tentative D call TRBD1 (5 bases). CDR1 and CDR2 from the germline V gene are SGHAT and FQDESV (reference sequence). This CDR3 comprises 13 residues. V was shortened by 5 bases and J by 6 bases, with 13 bases between the two germline ends.